This T cell receptor (beta chain) was identified in a study of blood T cell repertoires in COVID-19. Libraries were prepared by immunoSEQ multiplex PCR; TCRdb keeps only in-frame clonotypes and omits some of them. Here the sample spans roughly 71,000 clones, approximately 80% being singletons. CDR1 MNHNS and CDR2 SASEGT come from the germline V gene. There are 15 residues in the CDR3. V shed 2 bases and J shed 7 bases, with 18 bases lying between them. The sample consisted of peripheral blood. The receptor was isolated from a man aged 70-80 years who had recovered from COVID-19. This sequence joins TRBV6-1 and TRBJ2-7; possibly TRBD1 for D (5 bases). The CDR3 loop reads CASSESTQGITEQYF. CDR3 nucleotide sequence: TGTGCCAGCAGTGAATCGACGCAGGGTATCACAGAGCAGTACTTC.